A single sample is the source of the 15 T cell receptor beta chains below, sequenced in a study of blood T cells in healthy people across ages (dated by TCRdb to the mid-2010s). Preparation of the library involved 5' RACE. Sequencing was performed on an Illumina HiSeq 2500. The second PCR ran for roughly 6 to 11 cycles and used a J-beta primer mix along with a sample-barcoded 5' primer. The public reads were quality trimmed at Q25 with fastp and then assembled into clones with MiXCR by TCRdb, keeping productive beta chains. When rows share a CDR3 protein, they turn into one entry using the most common DNA and genes. The sample profile shows 750,000 to 950,000 distinct CDR3 sequences; roughly 26% of them were found once. The ten largest clones add up to about 2.9% of the sample. The same sample was also used in a study of T cells of mothers and their children.

Sample: blood. The origin of the receptors is a boy younger than 18 in good health.

Worth noting for this clonotype: One junction end disagrees with the germline gene, perhaps due to a read error. This chain links TRBV15 with TRBJ2-1, with D perhaps matching TRBD1 (6 bases). The CDR3 is 14 residues long. In germline, CDR1 is LNHNV, CDR2 YYDKDF (reference sequence). CDR3 coding DNA: TGTGCCACCAGCAGAGCGACAGGATACAATGAGCAGTTTTTC. This encodes CATSRATGYNEQFF.

This clonotype appeared a single time. Relative to the germline gene, one junction end is altered; a read error may explain this. The CDR3 spells CASSLEAGVNEQLF. CDR3 nucleotide sequence: TGCGCCAGCAGCTTGGAAGCCGGGGTCAATGAGCAGCTCTTC. This chain connects TRBV5-1 to TRBJ2-7; possible D gene TRBD2, 5 bases. CDR1 and CDR2 (germline): SGHRS, YFSETQ. The CDR3 is 14 residues long.

A few counts support this clonotype. This chain connects TRBV7-8 to TRBJ2-7, with 7 bases fitting TRBD2. The germline V gene encodes CDR1 SGHVS and CDR2 FQNEAQ. Trimming took 5 bases from V and 3 from J; bases not matched to a gene: 10. The length of the CDR3 is 15 residues. The CDR3 is CASSPRGLESYEQYF. CDR3 nucleotides: TGTGCCAGCAGCCCACGCGGACTAGAGAGCTACGAGCAGTACTTC.

The chain combines TRBV20-1 with TRBJ2-3; 7 nucleotides agree with TRBD2. Germline V lookup: CDR1 DFQATT, CDR2 SNEGSKA (reference sequence). With V trimmed by 1 base and J by 2 bases, 6 bases remained unmatched. The CDR3 has 15 amino acids. The CDR3 bases are TGCAGTGCTAGAGGCGCTAGCGGACCCACAGATACGCAGTATTTT. Amino acids: CSARGASGPTDTQYF.

J is TRBJ2-5 and V is TRBV6-5, with D perhaps TRBD2 (5 bases). CDR3 length: 14 amino acids. The germline V gene has CDR1 MNHEY and CDR2 SVGAGI. V lost 0 bases and J 7 bases, leaving 12 bases between the germline ends. The CDR3 DNA reads as TGTGCCAGCAGTTACTCGGGGAGAGGAGGGACCCAGTACTTC. This gives the protein CASSYSGRGGTQYF.

V and J are TRBV3-1 and TRBJ1-5; D remains ambiguous. Germline loops: CDR1 LGHDT, CDR2 YNNKEL (reference sequence). The CDR3 spans 14 residues. V shed 0 bases and J shed 6 bases, with 9 bases lying between them. The DNA of the CDR3 is TGTGCCAGCAGCCAAGAGGGCTGGGTTCAGCCCCAGCATTTT. Translated: CASSQEGWVQPQHF. The full variable domain, with the rest looked up from reference TRBV3-1 and TRBJ1-5, is DTAVSQTPKYLVTQMGNDKSIKCEQNLGHDTMYWYKQDSKKFLKIMFSYNNKELIINETVPNRFSPKSPDKAHLNLHINSLELGDSAVYFCASSQEGWVQPQHFGDGTRLSIL.

The V call is TRBV25-1, the J call TRBJ2-3, with 8 bases aligning to TRBD2. This CDR3 contains 17 residues. The ends lost 4 bases at V and 10 bases at J; junction bases unmatched: 19. Germline CDR1 MGHDK, CDR2 SYGVNS. The CDR3 loop is CASSAFGGAYAEHSQYF. Here the CDR3 DNA reads TGTGCCAGCAGTGCCTTCGGGGGGGCGTACGCGGAACACTCGCAGTATTTT.

In this sample, this clonotype turned up a few times. Written as DNA, the CDR3 is TGCGCCAGCAGCCAAGAGTGGGCGAACCGACAGCCCCAGCATTTT. Its protein product is CASSQEWANRQPQHF. V and J are TRBV4-1 and TRBJ1-5, with no clear D. Trimming removed 0 bases at V and 7 bases at J, with 13 bases between. The CDR3 contains 15 residues. Germline assignment: CDR1 MGHRA and CDR2 YSYEKL.

The V and J genes are TRBV7-9 and TRBJ1-2, with D unresolved. The CDR3 covers 14 residues. Germline CDR1 reads SEHNR; CDR2 reads FQNEAQ (reference sequence). V was clipped by 5 bases and J by 5 bases, with 15 bases between them. The CDR3 sequence is CASSPRAAGYGYTF. The CDR3 bases are TGTGCCAGCAGCCCCCGGGCCGCAGGTTATGGCTACACCTTC.

The chain recombines TRBV3-1 with TRBJ2-3, with D unclear. V lost 0 bases and J 11 bases, leaving 12 bases between the germline ends. Germline CDR1 reads LGHDT; CDR2 reads YNNKEL (reference sequence). The CDR3 runs 13 residues. The CDR3, as DNA: TGTGCCAGCAGCCAAGATCGTAACACCAGGCAGTATTTT. This gives the protein CASSQDRNTRQYF.

The chain links TRBV11-2 to TRBJ2-2; D not certain. With 5 bases removed from V and 4 bases from J, the gap between germline ends came to 14 bases. CDR1 is SGHAT and CDR2 is FQNNGV in the germline V gene. The CDR3 totals 15 residues. The CDR3 protein is CASSHRSASTGELFF. The CDR3 DNA sequence: TGTGCCAGCAGCCATCGGTCGGCTAGCACCGGGGAGCTGTTTTTT. The full variable domain, completed using reference TRBV11-2 and TRBJ2-2, is EAGVAQSPRYKIIEKRQSVAFWCNPISGHATLYWYQQILGQGPKLLIQFQNNGVVDDSQLPKDRFSAERLKGVDSTLKIQPAKLEDSAVYLCASSHRSASTGELFFGEGSRLTVL.

In this sample, this clonotype turned up a few times. This CDR3 reads CSARDALAGSYEQYF. The DNA of the CDR3 is TGCAGTGCTAGAGATGCACTAGCGGGTTCCTACGAGCAGTACTTC. V is TRBV20-1 and J is TRBJ2-5; 9 positions match TRBD2. Gene TRBJ2-7 matches the end of the DNA better, so the J call may be wrong. Germline V CDR1 and CDR2: DFQATT, SNEGSKA (reference sequence). This CDR3 is 15 amino acids long.

V and J are TRBV5-1 and TRBJ2-5, with D unclear. Trimming stripped 5 bases from V and 4 bases from J, with 9 bases between. Germline CDR1 SGHRS, CDR2 YFSETQ. This CDR3 contains 12 residues. The CDR3 nucleotides read TGCGCCAGCAGGTCCGAGGTAGAGACCCAGTACTTC. Its protein is CASRSEVETQYF.

In the case of this clonotype: Given the absence of the conserved phenylalanine or tryptophan at the CDR3 end, a read error is likely. The chain combines TRBV29-1 with TRBJ2-5; D unresolved. The J call may be in error: the DNA end matches TRBJ2-7 better. This CDR3 comprises 11 residues. The germline gives CDR1 SQVTM, CDR2 ANQGSEA. This CDR3 reads CSVRMTYEQYI. CDR3 DNA sequence: TGCAGCGTACGGATGACCTACGAGCAGTACATC.

V is TRBV11-2 and J is TRBJ2-3, with TRBD1 identical over 9 bases. The CDR3 extends over 15 amino acids. Trimming cost V 6 bases and J 5 bases; bases outside gene matches: 9. Germline V CDR1 and CDR2: SGHAT, FQNNGV. Here the CDR3 reads CASSSEGTGIDTQYF. In nucleotides, the CDR3 is TGTGCCAGCAGTTCGGAAGGGACAGGGATAGATACGCAGTATTTT.